These 27 T cell receptor beta chains were sequenced from one sample in a study of shared clonotypes between healthy human individuals. Assay used: immunoSEQ multiplex PCR; TCRdb lists only in-frame clones, some missing. Of nearly 1 million clones listed, around three quarters are singletons. Sequenced: memory CD4+ T cells sorted from blood. Subset defined: CD45RA-negative fraction. These receptors were collected from a man younger than 30 in good health.

In nucleotides, the CDR3 is TGTGCCAGCAGTGAAGCGGGGCGTCTATATTTT. Translation: CASSEAGRLYF. The chain combines TRBV27 with TRBJ2-3; the match to TRBD2 covers 7 bases. The trim removed 5 bases at V and 15 bases at J, leaving 8 bases unmatched. CDR3 size: 11 residues. CDR1 and CDR2 (germline): MNHEY, SMNVEV (reference sequence).

The V gene is TRBV5-1, the J gene TRBJ2-7; TRBD1 aligns across 8 bases. Germline assignment: CDR1 SGHRS and CDR2 YFSETQ. The CDR3 spans 15 residues. With V trimmed by 0 bases and J by 6 bases, 8 bases remained unmatched. The chain's CDR3 is CASSLEGRGHREQYF. In DNA form, the CDR3 reads TGCGCCAGCAGCTTGGAGGGCAGGGGGCATCGCGAGCAGTACTTC.

This clone was detected a few times. Other nucleotide sequences from this sample produce the same CDR3. J is TRBJ2-3 and V is TRBV30, with a tentative D call TRBD2 (6 bases). V lost 0 bases to trimming and J lost 0 bases, with 10 bases between them. The CDR3 runs to 15 residues. CDR1 and CDR2 (germline): GTSNPN, SVGIG (reference sequence). The CDR3 is CAWSVLGTSTDTQYF. Here the CDR3 DNA reads TGTGCCTGGAGTGTACTAGGGACTAGCACAGATACGCAGTATTTT.

The V gene is TRBV11-2, the J gene TRBJ1-1; D unclear. The V end was cut by 6 bases, the J end by 5 bases, with 16 bases between. Germline V CDR1 and CDR2: SGHAT, FQNNGV. This CDR3 has 14 residues. The CDR3: CASRLPVPGTEAFF. CDR3 DNA: TGTGCCAGCAGACTCCCGGTTCCGGGGACTGAAGCTTTCTTT.

The gene calls are TRBV19 and TRBJ1-1; weak D call: TRBD1 (5 bases). Germline assignment: CDR1 LNHDA and CDR2 SQIVND (reference sequence). Trimming pared 7 bases from V and 5 bases from J, leaving 14 bases between. The CDR3 is 13 amino acids. CDR3 sequence (DNA): TGTGCCAGTACCCCCCACGACAGAACTGAAGCTTTCTTT. This codes for CASTPHDRTEAFF. The complete variable domain, with remaining parts taken from reference TRBV19 and TRBJ1-1, reads DGGITQSPKYLFRKEGQNVTLSCEQNLNHDAMYWYRQDPGQGLRLIYYSQIVNDFQKGDIAEGYSVSREKKESFPLTVTSAQKNPTAFYLCASTPHDRTEAFFGQGTRLTVV.

This chain uses TRBV5-6 with TRBJ2-5, with 9 bases aligning to TRBD2. The CDR3 spans 14 residues. J gave up 5 bases and V 2 bases, and 4 bases lay outside the gene matches. Germline lookup yields CDR1 SGHDT and CDR2 YYEEEE. CDR3 DNA sequence: TGTGCCAGCAGCTTTGGGACTAGCTACGAGACCCAGTACTTC. Protein: CASSFGTSYETQYF.

The chain recombines TRBV7-2 with TRBJ2-7; the match to TRBD2 covers 7 bases. The germline gives CDR1 SGHTA, CDR2 FQGNSA. The CDR3 has 16 residues. The ends lost 0 bases at V and 4 bases at J; junction bases unmatched: 9. CDR3 loop: CASSLAVSGIGYEQYF. CDR3 coding DNA: TGTGCCAGCAGCTTAGCGGTCAGCGGGATAGGATACGAGCAGTACTTC.

This clone was picked up many times. The chain carries TRBV5-5 and TRBJ1-5, with 8 nucleotides matching TRBD1. Looked up from germline, CDR1 is SGHKS and CDR2 is YYEKEE (reference sequence). Germline trimming cut 2 bases from V and 2 bases from J; bases unmatched to any gene: 3. The CDR3 length is 15 residues. CDR3 DNA: TGTGCCAGCAGCTTTCAGACAGGGGGCAATCAGCCCCAGCATTTT. This codes for CASSFQTGGNQPQHF. Variable domain in full (rest from reference TRBV5-5 and TRBJ1-5): DAGVTQSPTHLIKTRGQQVTLRCSPISGHKSVSWYQQVLGQGPQFIFQYYEKEERGRGNFPDRFSARQFPNYSSELNVNALLLGDSALYLCASSFQTGGNQPQHFGDGTRLSIL.

The chain has TRBV11-2 and TRBJ1-5; D ambiguous. Germline V gene data show CDR1 as SGHAT and CDR2 as FQNNGV. V was trimmed by 4 bases and J by 0 bases, leaving 10 bases between them. This CDR3 is built from 15 residues. The CDR3 DNA follows: TGTGCCAGCAGCTCAGGCGGCCATAGCAATCAGCCCCAGCATTTT. The encoded protein is CASSSGGHSNQPQHF.

This clone was detected a few times. The chain combines TRBV29-1 with TRBJ1-5; D gene ambiguous. The V end was cut by 4 bases, the J end by 7 bases, with 11 bases between. The CDR3 covers 12 residues. Germline-derived CDR1 and CDR2 are SQVTM and ANQGSEA. DNA of the CDR3: TGCAGCGTTGGCGGCGTCGGGCAGCCCCAGCATTTT. Protein sequence: CSVGGVGQPQHF.

The V and J genes are TRBV9 and TRBJ2-4, with TRBD2 as a possible D gene (5 bases). The length of the CDR3 is 15 residues. Trimming removed 0 bases from V and 1 base from J, with 8 bases in between. Germline V gene sequence: CDR1 SGDLS, CDR2 YYNGEE. The CDR3, as DNA: TGTGCCAGCAGCGTAGTGCCGGGGGCCAAAAACATTCAGTACTTC. It is translated as CASSVVPGAKNIQYF.

The chain uses TRBV4-1 and TRBJ1-1, with a weak D call TRBD1 (6 bases). Germline assignment: CDR1 MGHRA and CDR2 YSYEKL. Trimming removed 7 bases from V and 5 bases from J, with 20 bases in between. CDR3 length: 15 residues. The DNA of the CDR3 is TGCGCCAGCACCGACCCCGGGGGCGGGAGTACTGAAGCTTTCTTT. This gives the protein CASTDPGGGSTEAFF.

The gene calls are TRBV19 and TRBJ2-2, with 8 bases fitting TRBD1. Germline CDR1 LNHDA, CDR2 SQIVND (reference sequence). The CDR3 spans 15 residues. Trimming cost V 6 bases and J 6 bases; bases outside gene matches: 9. The CDR3 DNA sequence: TGTGCCAGTAGCATCCCAGGGGGCGCCGCCGGGGAGCTGTTTTTT. Translating gives CASSIPGGAAGELFF.

The chain has TRBV11-2 and TRBJ2-5; D is possibly TRBD2 (5 bases). The germline CDR1 and CDR2 sequences are SGHAT and FQNNGV. V lost 5 bases and J 7 bases, leaving 14 bases between the germline ends. The CDR3 totals 13 residues. CDR3 sequence: CASSPLRVATQYF. The CDR3 coding sequence is TGTGCCAGCAGCCCCCTGAGGGTGGCGACCCAGTACTTC. Drawing the rest from reference TRBV11-2 and TRBJ2-5, the complete variable domain is EAGVAQSPRYKIIEKRQSVAFWCNPISGHATLYWYQQILGQGPKLLIQFQNNGVVDDSQLPKDRFSAERLKGVDSTLKIQPAKLEDSAVYLCASSPLRVATQYFGPGTRLLVL.

V is TRBV5-1 and J is TRBJ2-5; 10 bases map to TRBD1. Germline V gene data show CDR1 as SGHRS and CDR2 as YFSETQ. With 7 bases clipped from V and 1 base from J, the junction kept 13 bases outside the gene matches. This CDR3 spans 17 amino acids. The chain's CDR3 is CASRQPDRGTGQETQYF. The CDR3 DNA reads as TGCGCCAGCCGCCAACCGGACAGGGGGACCGGCCAAGAGACCCAGTACTTC.

This clone has more than one count but fewer than ten. The chain uses TRBV11-3 and TRBJ2-3, with TRBD2 identical over 13 bases. After removal of 5 bases from V and 4 bases from J, the junction contained 3 bases not matched to a gene. Germline CDR1 SGHNT, CDR2 YENEEA. The CDR3 has 15 residues. The CDR3, as DNA: TGTGCCAGCAGCCGGACTAGCGGGAGCGCAGATACGCAGTATTTT. This sequence encodes CASSRTSGSADTQYF.

The chain is built from TRBV11-3 and TRBJ2-4; D unclear. CDR1 and CDR2 from the germline V gene are SGHNT and YENEEA. The CDR3 is made up of 12 amino acids. The V end was cut by 5 bases, the J end by 4 bases, with 6 bases between. CDR3 residues: CASSPEKNIQYF. CDR3 coding DNA: TGTGCCAGCAGCCCGGAGAAAAACATTCAGTACTTC. The full variable domain, in which reference TRBV11-3 and TRBJ2-4 provide the parts outside the CDR3, is EAGVVQSPRYKIIEKKQPVAFWCNPISGHNTLYWYLQNLGQGPELLIRYENEEAVDDSQLPKDRFSAERLKGVDSTLKIQPAELGDSAVYLCASSPEKNIQYFGAGTRLSVL.

This clone was counted between two and nine times. This chain joins TRBV27 and TRBJ1-1; unclear D gene. From germline, CDR1 is MNHEY and CDR2 SMNVEV (reference sequence). CDR3 size: 13 residues. V was trimmed by 5 bases and J by 11 bases, leaving 18 bases between them. The CDR3 bases are TGTGCCAGCAGTGCTCTAGAGGGAATAGAGGCTTTCTTT. Protein sequence: CASSALEGIEAFF.

The rearrangement joins TRBV6-1 to TRBJ2-1; tentatively, D is TRBD1 or TRBD2 (5 bases each). Germline V gene data show CDR1 as MNHNS and CDR2 as SASEGT. The ends were cut back, 2 bases at V and 7 bases at J, with 12 bases in the middle. The CDR3 has 14 residues. CDR3 in DNA: TGTGCCAGCAGTGAATCGGGGACCCGAAATGAGCAGTTCTTC. It codes for CASSESGTRNEQFF.

In this sample, this clone turned up many times. The rearrangement joins TRBV23-1 to TRBJ2-3; D is unclear. TRBV23-1 is identified as an open reading frame with a role that is uncertain. The CDR3 extends over 14 amino acids. Trimming pared 2 bases from V and 3 bases from J, leaving 9 bases between. This CDR3 reads CASSQRLSTDTQYF. CDR3 sequence (DNA): TGCGCCAGCAGTCAAAGGCTATCTACAGATACGCAGTATTTT.

The gene calls are TRBV2 and TRBJ2-6; D gene ambiguous. Germline CDR1 SNHLY, CDR2 FYNNEI. V was trimmed by 1 base and J by 0 bases, leaving 7 bases between them. CDR3 length: 16 residues. CDR3 sequence reads: CASSEGLSSGANVLTF. CDR3 sequence (DNA): TGTGCCAGCAGTGAAGGGCTCAGCTCTGGGGCCAACGTCCTGACTTTC.

The chain couples TRBV5-1 to TRBJ2-5; D perhaps matches TRBD1 (6 bases). Germline CDR1 and CDR2: SGHRS and YFSETQ. V was shortened by 0 bases and J by 8 bases, with 8 bases between the two germline ends. The CDR3 extends over 12 amino acids. The CDR3 sequence is CASSLDRDTQYF. CDR3 coding DNA: TGCGCCAGCAGCTTGGACAGGGATACCCAGTACTTC.

The rearrangement links TRBV7-9 to TRBJ2-1; 7 bases are a match to TRBD1. The J segment lost 7 bases and the V segment lost 5 bases, leaving 8 bases of the junction unmatched. Germline CDR1 and CDR2: SEHNR and FQNEAQ (reference sequence). This CDR3 has 14 residues. As DNA, the CDR3 is TGTGCCAGCAGCATCGAATCGACAGGGAATGAGCAGTTCTTC. This encodes CASSIESTGNEQFF.

In this sample, this clone turned up a few times. This chain uses TRBV10-3 with TRBJ2-3; D call uncertain. CDR1 and CDR2 from the germline V gene are ENHRY and SYGVKD. Deletions cut 2 bases from V and 10 bases from J, with 7 bases between. This CDR3 contains 11 residues. The CDR3 is CAISELAAQYF. In nucleotides, the CDR3 is TGTGCCATCAGTGAGCTTGCGGCGCAGTATTTT.

This clone occurred once. V usage is TRBV6-1 and J usage is TRBJ2-7; 8 nucleotides line up with TRBD2. The J segment lost 2 bases and the V segment lost 4 bases, leaving 13 bases of the junction unmatched. The CDR3 has 17 amino acids. Germline V gene lookup returns CDR1 MNHNS and CDR2 SASEGT. The CDR3 sequence is CASSGLGRGGPTYEQYF. CDR3 DNA: TGTGCCAGCAGTGGACTGGGTCGCGGGGGGCCTACCTACGAGCAGTACTTC.

V is TRBV18 and J is TRBJ2-1; TRBD2 matches at 7 bases. Trimming at V came to 0 bases and at J to 7 bases, leaving 9 bases not matched to a gene. The CDR3 consists of 16 residues. Germline V CDR1 and CDR2: KGHSH, LQKENI. This CDR3 is CASSPPNAGVGNEQFF. The CDR3 bases are TGTGCCAGCTCACCACCGAACGCGGGGGTAGGAAATGAGCAGTTCTTC.

The chain joins TRBV27 to TRBJ2-3; D possibly uses TRBD1 or TRBD2 (5 bases each). V shed 4 bases and J shed 3 bases, with 14 bases lying between them. The germline gives CDR1 MNHEY, CDR2 SMNVEV (reference sequence). The CDR3 loop spans 15 amino acids. In nucleotides, the CDR3 is TGTGCCAGCAGTTCCGGGACCCCGGTGACAGATACGCAGTATTTT. Translating gives CASSSGTPVTDTQYF.